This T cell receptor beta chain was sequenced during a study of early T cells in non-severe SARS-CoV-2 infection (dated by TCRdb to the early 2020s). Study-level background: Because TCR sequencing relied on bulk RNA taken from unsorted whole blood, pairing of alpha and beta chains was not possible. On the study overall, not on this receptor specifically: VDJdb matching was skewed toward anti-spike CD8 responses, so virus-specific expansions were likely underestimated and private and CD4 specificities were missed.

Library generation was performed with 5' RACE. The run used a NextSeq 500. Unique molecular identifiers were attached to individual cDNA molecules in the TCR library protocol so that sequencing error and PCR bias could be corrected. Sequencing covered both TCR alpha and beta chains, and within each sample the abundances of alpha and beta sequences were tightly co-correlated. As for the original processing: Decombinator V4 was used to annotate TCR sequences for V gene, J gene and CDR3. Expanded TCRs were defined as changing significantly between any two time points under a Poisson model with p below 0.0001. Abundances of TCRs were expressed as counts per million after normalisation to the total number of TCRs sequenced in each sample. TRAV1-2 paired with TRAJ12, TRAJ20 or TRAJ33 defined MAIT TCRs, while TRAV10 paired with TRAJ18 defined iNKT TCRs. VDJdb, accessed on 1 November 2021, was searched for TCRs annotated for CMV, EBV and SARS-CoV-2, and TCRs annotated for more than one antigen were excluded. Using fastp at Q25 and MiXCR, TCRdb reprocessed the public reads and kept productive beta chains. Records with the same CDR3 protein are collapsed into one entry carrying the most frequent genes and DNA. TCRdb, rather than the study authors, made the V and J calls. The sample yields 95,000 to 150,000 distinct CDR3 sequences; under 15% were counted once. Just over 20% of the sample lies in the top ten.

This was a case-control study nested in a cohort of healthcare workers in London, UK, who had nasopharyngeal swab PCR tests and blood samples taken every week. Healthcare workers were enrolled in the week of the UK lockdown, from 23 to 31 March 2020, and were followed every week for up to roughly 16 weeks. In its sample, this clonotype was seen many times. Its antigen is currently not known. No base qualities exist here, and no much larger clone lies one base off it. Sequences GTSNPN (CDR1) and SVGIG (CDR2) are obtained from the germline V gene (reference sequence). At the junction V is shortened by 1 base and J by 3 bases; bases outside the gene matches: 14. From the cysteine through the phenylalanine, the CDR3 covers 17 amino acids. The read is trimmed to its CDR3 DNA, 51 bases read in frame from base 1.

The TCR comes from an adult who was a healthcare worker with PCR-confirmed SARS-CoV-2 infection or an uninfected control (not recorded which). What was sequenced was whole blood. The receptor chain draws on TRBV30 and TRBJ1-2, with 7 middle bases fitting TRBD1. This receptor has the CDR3 CAWSGDRVRIGDYGYTF. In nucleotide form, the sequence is TGTGCCTGGAGTGGTGACAGGGTGAGGATCGGGGACTATGGCTACACCTTC.